This TCR beta chain originates from a study of CXCR3-negative and CXCR3-positive naive CD8 T cells. Per CD8+ T cell subset, triplicate sorts of fewer than 350,000 cells each were done. Findings of the study overall: TRB CDR3s of CXCR3-positive naive cells were more hydrophobic than those of CXCR3-negative naive cells. TRBV-TRBJ usage was similar across naive CXCR3 subsets but distinct in memory cells.

UMI labels and 5' RACE were used to prepare the TRB cDNA libraries. TCRdb re-called the 5' RACE reads and gives one entry per CDR3 protein, without DNA. Recorded here are roughly 110,000 distinct CDR3 sequences; the top ten clones represent about 0.35%. CDR3 length: 18 residues. With regard to this clonotype: The antigen remains undetermined.

The sequenced material came from naive CXCR3+ CD8+ T cells from blood. The subset: CD45RO-CCR7+CD27+CD95- naive CD8+ T cells expressing CXCR3 (TNR3+). This TCR derives from a human donor in good health. Some clones in this sample may be carry-over from other donors' samples. This sequence joins TRBV12-3 or TRBV12-4 and TRBJ2-6; TCRdb reports TRBD1, a call that lacks DNA to check it against. The chain's CDR3 is CASTHQEDNRPGANVLTF.